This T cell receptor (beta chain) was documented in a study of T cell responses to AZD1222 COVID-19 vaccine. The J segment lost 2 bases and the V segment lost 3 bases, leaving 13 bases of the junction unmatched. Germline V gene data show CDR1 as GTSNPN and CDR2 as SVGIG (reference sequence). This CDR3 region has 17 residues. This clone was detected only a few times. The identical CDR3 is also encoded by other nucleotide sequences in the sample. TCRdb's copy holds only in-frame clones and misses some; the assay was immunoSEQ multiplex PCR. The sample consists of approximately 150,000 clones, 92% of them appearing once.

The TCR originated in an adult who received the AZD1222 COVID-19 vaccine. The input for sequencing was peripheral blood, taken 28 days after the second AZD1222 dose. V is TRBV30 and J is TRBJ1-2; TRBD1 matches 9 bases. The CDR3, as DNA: TGTGCCTGGAGGGACGGGGGGGGGACAGGGACCAACTATGGCTACACCTTC. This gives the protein CAWRDGGGTGTNYGYTF.